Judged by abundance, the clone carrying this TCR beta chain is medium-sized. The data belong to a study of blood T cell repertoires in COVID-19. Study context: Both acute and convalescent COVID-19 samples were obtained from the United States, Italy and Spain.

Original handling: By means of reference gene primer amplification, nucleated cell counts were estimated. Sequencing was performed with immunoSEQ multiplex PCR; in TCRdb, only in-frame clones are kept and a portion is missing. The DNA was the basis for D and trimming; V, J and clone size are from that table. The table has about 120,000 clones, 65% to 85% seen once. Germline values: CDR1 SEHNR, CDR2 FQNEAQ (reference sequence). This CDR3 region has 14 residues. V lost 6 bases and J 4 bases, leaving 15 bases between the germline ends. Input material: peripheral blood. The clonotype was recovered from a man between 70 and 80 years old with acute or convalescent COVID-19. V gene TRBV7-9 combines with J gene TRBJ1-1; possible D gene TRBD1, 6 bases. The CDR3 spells CASSWEGVGTEAFF. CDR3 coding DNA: TGTGCCAGCAGTTGGGAGGGGGTGGGCACTGAAGCTTTCTTT.